This TCR beta chain is from a study of control samples from healthy donors and cancer patients. Germline lookup yields CDR1 MDHEN and CDR2 SYDVKM. V shed 4 bases and J 10 bases; nucleotides not matched to a gene: 7. This CDR3 contains 14 residues. The repertoire was sequenced with immunoSEQ multiplex PCR; TCRdb's copy has only in-frame clones and lacks some. Recorded for this sample: fewer than 250,000 clones. What was sequenced was blood. The sequence derives from a woman aged 30 to 39 in good health. The V and J genes are TRBV28 and TRBJ1-6, with 7 bases aligning to TRBD1. DNA for the CDR3: TGTGCCAGCAGTTCGGTAGGGGGCAGGTCACCCCTCCACTTT. This translates into CASSSVGGRSPLHF.